These T cell receptor beta chains were read from a single sample in a study of T cell responses to AZD1222 COVID-19 vaccine. This table comes from immunoSEQ multiplex PCR, and its TCRdb copy is limited to in-frame clones, with some not included. Here the sample spans roughly 150,000 clones, roughly 92% being singletons. Sequencing was performed on peripheral blood, taken on day 0 of AZD1222 vaccination. The receptors originated from an adult in good health. Both conserved end residues are part of each CDR3. The D gene is left open where the match is weak. Clone size is shown for a subset of rows, as once, few, many or a class of expanded clone.

clone_size j_call v_call d_call cdr3_nt cdr3_aa
- TRBJ2-3 TRBV15 TRBD2 TGTGCCACCAGCAGCGGGACTAGCGGGAAGTCGACAGATACGCAGTATTTT CATSSGTSGKSTDTQYF
- TRBJ2-1 TRBV11-3 - TGTGCCAGCAGCTTAGATCTGCCCTTTTCCGGGGTAAACAATGAGCAGTTCTTC CASSLDLPFSGVNNEQFF
- TRBJ2-1 TRBV7-9 TRBD2 TGTGCCAGCAGCCTTAGCGGGGAACCCTACAATGAGCAGTTCTTC CASSLSGEPYNEQFF
- TRBJ2-3 TRBV9 - TGTGCCAGCAGCGTATCTAGCACAGATACGCAGTATTTT CASSVSSTDTQYF
- TRBJ2-3 TRBV12-3/TRBV12-4 - TGTGCCAGCAGTTTAACAGATACGCAGTATTTT CASSLTDTQYF
- TRBJ1-6 TRBV5-1 TRBD1 TGCGCCAGCAGCTTGGAGGCAGGGGGCTTTGGTTCACCCCTCCACTTT CASSLEAGGFGSPLHF
- TRBJ1-3 TRBV4-3 TRBD1 TGCGCCAGCAGCCAAGCCCAGGACAGGGTTGGAAACACCATATATTTT CASSQAQDRVGNTIYF
- TRBJ2-1 TRBV28 TRBD2 TGTGCCAGCAGTTTGAGGCTAGCGGGACTCTACAATGAGCAGTTCTTC CASSLRLAGLYNEQFF
- TRBJ1-1 TRBV7-9 TRBD1 TGTGCCAGCAGCTTAGGCGGAGCAGGGGGGAACACTGAAGCTTTCTTT CASSLGGAGGNTEAFF
- TRBJ1-1 TRBV5-1 - TGCGCCAGCAGCTTGGGCAACCGGTCGGTCTCTGAAGCTTTCTTT CASSLGNRSVSEAFF
- TRBJ2-7 TRBV7-9 - TGTGCCAGCAGCCAACTGACTGGCTCCTACGAGCAGTACTTC CASSQLTGSYEQYF
- TRBJ2-2 TRBV7-9 TRBD1 TGTGCCAGCGTGGGGATAACAGGGGGCCGTTTGAGCACCGGGGAGCTGTTTTTT CASVGITGGRLSTGELFF
- TRBJ2-7 TRBV30 - TGTGCCTGGAGTGGGACATACGAGCAGTACTTC CAWSGTYEQYF
- TRBJ2-5 TRBV7-2 TRBD2 TGTGCCAGCAGCGTGGGACTAGCGGGGACCGCCGGGGAGACCCAGTACTTC CASSVGLAGTAGETQYF
- TRBJ2-3 TRBV6-4 - TGTGCCAGCAGTGACGGGGGCAACACAGATACGCAGTATTTT CASSDGGNTDTQYF
- TRBJ2-2 TRBV5-1 - TGCGCCAGCAGCTGGGCGAGGCCCATCGTTGGGACCGGGGAGCTGTTTTTT CASSWARPIVGTGELFF
- TRBJ2-5 TRBV7-2 - TGTGCCAGCAGCTTAAGTATCCAGGGCTTGACCCAGTACTTC CASSLSIQGLTQYF
- TRBJ2-1 TRBV5-1 TRBD2 TGCGCCAGCAGCCCCGGGACTAGCGGTGCCGATGAGCAGTTCTTC CASSPGTSGADEQFF
once TRBJ2-3 TRBV6-5 - TGTGCCAGCGCAACTACTACTAGCACAGATACGCAGTATTTT CASATTTSTDTQYF
- TRBJ1-4 TRBV30 - TGTGCCTGGAGCAAGGGGGGACTAACTAATGAAAAACTGTTTTTT CAWSKGGLTNEKLFF
- TRBJ2-5 TRBV15 TRBD2 TGTGCCACCAGCAGAGATGGGATAGGCGGGGGAGAGACCCAGTACTTC CATSRDGIGGGETQYF
once TRBJ2-5 TRBV7-6 TRBD2 TGTGCCAGCAGCCCCTGGACTAGCGGGGGGGCCGGAGAGACCCAGTACTTC CASSPWTSGGAGETQYF
- TRBJ2-5 TRBV7-6 TRBD2 TGTGCCAGCAGCTTAGGATATGCGGGGGGCCCAGAGACCCAGTACTTC CASSLGYAGGPETQYF
- TRBJ2-5 TRBV7-9 TRBD2 TGTGCCAGCAGCTTAGTGCCTAGCGGTAAAGAGACCCAGTACTTC CASSLVPSGKETQYF
- TRBJ2-1 TRBV6-4 - TGTGCCAGCAGTGACTCAGGGAACAATGAGCAGTTCTTC CASSDSGNNEQFF
- TRBJ1-1 TRBV4-1 TRBD1 TGCGCCAGCAGCCAAGGGGCGGACAGGGACTACACTGAAGCTTTCTTT CASSQGADRDYTEAFF
once TRBJ2-1 TRBV6-4 TRBD2 TGTGCCAGCAGTGACTCGACGGGGGGGAATAGGAATGAGCAGTTCTTC CASSDSTGGNRNEQFF
once TRBJ2-1 TRBV29-1 TRBD2 TGCAGCGTTGAGCGGGAGAACTACAATGAGCAGTTCTTC CSVERENYNEQFF
- TRBJ2-7 TRBV28 - TGTGCCAGCGCTCCGGGCGGGCAAATTTACGAGCAGTACTTC CASAPGGQIYEQYF
- TRBJ2-7 TRBV6-4 TRBD2 TGTGCCAGCAGGACACCGGGACTAGCGGTTTCCTACGAGCAGTACTTC CASRTPGLAVSYEQYF
- TRBJ2-1 TRBV19 - TGTGCCAGTAGCCAACAGGAGGGTGAGCAGTTCTTC CASSQQEGEQFF
once TRBJ1-1 TRBV7-8 - TGTGCCAGCAGCTCGGGAGACATGGATGAAGCTTTCTTT CASSSGDMDEAFF